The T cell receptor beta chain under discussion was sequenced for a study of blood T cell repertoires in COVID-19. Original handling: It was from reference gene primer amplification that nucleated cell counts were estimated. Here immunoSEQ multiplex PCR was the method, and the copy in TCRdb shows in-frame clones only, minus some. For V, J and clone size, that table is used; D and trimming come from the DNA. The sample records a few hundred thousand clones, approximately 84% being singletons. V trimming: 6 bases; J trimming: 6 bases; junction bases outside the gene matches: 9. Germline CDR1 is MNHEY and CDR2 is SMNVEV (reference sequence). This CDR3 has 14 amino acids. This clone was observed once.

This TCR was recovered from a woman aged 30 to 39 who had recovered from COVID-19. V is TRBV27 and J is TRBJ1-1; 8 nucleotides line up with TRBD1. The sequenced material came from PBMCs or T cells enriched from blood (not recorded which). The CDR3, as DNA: TGTGCCAGCAGGTGGACAGGGTATAATCCTGAAGCTTTCTTT. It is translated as CASRWTGYNPEAFF.